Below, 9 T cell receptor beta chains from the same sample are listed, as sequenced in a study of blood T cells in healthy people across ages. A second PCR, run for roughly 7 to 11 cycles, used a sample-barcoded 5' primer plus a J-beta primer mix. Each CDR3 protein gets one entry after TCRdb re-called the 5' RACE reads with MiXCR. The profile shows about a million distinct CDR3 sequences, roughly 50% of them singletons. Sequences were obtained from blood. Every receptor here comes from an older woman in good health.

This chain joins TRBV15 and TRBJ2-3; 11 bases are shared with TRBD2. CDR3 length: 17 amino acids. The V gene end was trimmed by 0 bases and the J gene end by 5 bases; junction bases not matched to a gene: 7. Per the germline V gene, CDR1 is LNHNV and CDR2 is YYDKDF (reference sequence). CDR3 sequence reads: CATSRELAGDGLDTQYF. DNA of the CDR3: TGTGCCACCAGCAGAGAACTAGCGGGAGACGGTTTAGATACGCAGTATTTT.

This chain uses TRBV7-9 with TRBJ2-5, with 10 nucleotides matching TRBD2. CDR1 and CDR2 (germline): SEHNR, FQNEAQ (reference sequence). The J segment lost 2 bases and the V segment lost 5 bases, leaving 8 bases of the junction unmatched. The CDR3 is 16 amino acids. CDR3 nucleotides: TGTGCCAGCAGCGCCGGCCCTAGCGGGAGTCAAGAGACCCAGTACTTC. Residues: CASSAGPSGSQETQYF. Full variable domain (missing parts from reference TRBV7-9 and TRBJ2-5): DTGVSQNPRHKITKRGQNVTFRCDPISEHNRLYWYRQTLGQGPEFLTYFQNEAQLEKSRLLSDRFSAERPKGSFSTLEIQRTEQGDSAMYLCASSAGPSGSQETQYFGPGTRLLVL.

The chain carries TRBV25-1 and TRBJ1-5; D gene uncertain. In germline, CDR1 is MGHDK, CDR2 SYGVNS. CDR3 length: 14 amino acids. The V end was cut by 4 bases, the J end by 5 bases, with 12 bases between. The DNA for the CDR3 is TGTGCCAGCAGTGGCCCGGGTGGGGATCAGCCCCAGCATTTT. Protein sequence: CASSGPGGDQPQHF.

The CDR3 is CASSVVPPGLGLAEQFF. The CDR3 coding sequence is TGTGCCAGCAGCGTAGTTCCCCCGGGACTTGGTCTGGCTGAGCAGTTCTTC. The V call is TRBV9, the J call TRBJ2-1; tentative D call: TRBD2 (6 bases). The CDR3 loop spans 17 amino acids. Trimming cost V 0 bases and J 9 bases, with 22 bases left between them. The germline V gene encodes CDR1 SGDLS and CDR2 YYNGEE.

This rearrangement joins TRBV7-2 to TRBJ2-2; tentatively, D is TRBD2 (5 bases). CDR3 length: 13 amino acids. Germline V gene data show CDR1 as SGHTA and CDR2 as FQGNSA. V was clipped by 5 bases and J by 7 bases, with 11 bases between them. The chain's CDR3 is CASSRITSGELFF. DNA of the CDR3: TGTGCCAGCAGCCGAATCACTAGCGGGGAGCTGTTTTTT.

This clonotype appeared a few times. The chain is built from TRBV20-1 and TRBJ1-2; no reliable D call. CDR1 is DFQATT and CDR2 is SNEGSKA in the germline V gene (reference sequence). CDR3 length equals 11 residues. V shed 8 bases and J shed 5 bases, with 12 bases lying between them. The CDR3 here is CSSSDGYGYTF. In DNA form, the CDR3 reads TGCAGTTCATCAGATGGGTATGGCTACACCTTC.

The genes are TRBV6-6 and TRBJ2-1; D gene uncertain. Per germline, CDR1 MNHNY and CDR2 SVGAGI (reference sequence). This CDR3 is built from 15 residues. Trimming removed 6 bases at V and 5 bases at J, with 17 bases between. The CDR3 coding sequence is TGTGCCAGCAGCCCTAGTGGGCCAGTGAACAATGAGCAGTTCTTC. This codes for CASSPSGPVNNEQFF.

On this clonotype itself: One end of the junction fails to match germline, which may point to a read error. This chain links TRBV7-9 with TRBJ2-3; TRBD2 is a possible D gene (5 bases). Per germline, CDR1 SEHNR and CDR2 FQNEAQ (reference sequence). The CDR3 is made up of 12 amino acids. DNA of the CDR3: TGCGCCAGCAGCTTCCCAGGACTCCCGTGGTATTTT. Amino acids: CASSFPGLPWYF.

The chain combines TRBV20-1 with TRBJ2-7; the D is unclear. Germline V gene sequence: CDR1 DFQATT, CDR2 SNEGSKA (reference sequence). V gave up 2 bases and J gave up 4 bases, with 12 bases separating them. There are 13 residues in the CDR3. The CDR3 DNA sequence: TGCAGTGCTAGAACAATTAGGCGGTACGAGCAGTACTTC. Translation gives CSARTIRRYEQYF.